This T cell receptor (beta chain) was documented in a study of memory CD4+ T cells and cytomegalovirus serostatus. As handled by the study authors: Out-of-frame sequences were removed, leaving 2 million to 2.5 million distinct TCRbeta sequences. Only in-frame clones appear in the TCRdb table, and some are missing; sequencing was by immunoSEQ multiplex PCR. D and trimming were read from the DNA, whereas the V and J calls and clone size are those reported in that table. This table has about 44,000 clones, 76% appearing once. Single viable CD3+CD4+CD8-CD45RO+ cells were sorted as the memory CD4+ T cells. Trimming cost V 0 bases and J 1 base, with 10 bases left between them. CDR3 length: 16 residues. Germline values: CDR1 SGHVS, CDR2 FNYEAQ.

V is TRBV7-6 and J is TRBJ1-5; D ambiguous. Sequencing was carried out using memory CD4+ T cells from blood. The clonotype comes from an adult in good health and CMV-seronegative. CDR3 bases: TGTGCCAGCAGCTTAGCGCCGGGGAACAGCAATCAGCCCCAGCATTTT. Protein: CASSLAPGNSNQPQHF.